The 23 T cell receptor beta chains below come from one sample, sequenced in a study of shared clonotypes between healthy human individuals. Generated by immunoSEQ multiplex PCR, the TCRdb table keeps only in-frame clones and is missing some. The sample lists 500,000 to 650,000 clones, roughly four fifths occurring once. Sample: PBMCs. These receptors were taken from a woman in her thirties or forties in good health. Some clones in this sample may be carry-over from other donors' samples.

This clone was detected only a few times. The chain employs TRBV15 and TRBJ2-1; D is tentatively TRBD1 or TRBD2 (5 bases each). Trimming removed 0 bases at V and 8 bases at J, with 11 bases between. This CDR3 spans 14 amino acids. Looked up from germline, CDR1 is LNHNV and CDR2 is YYDKDF (reference sequence). The CDR3 is CATSRDSGQDEQFF. The CDR3 nucleotides read TGTGCCACCAGCAGAGATTCGGGGCAGGATGAGCAGTTCTTC. Using reference TRBV15 and TRBJ2-1 for the parts outside the CDR3, the full variable domain is DAMVIQNPRYQVTQFGKPVTLSCSQTLNHNVMYWYQQKSSQAPKLLFHYYDKDFNNEADTPDNFQSRRPNTSFCFLDIRSPGLGDTAMYLCATSRDSGQDEQFFGPGTRLTVL.

The rearrangement joins TRBV6-6 to TRBJ1-4; D possibly corresponds to TRBD1 (5 bases). Per the germline V gene, CDR1 is MNHNY and CDR2 is SVGAGI (reference sequence). V dropped 7 bases and J dropped 4 bases, with 13 bases sitting between them. The CDR3 runs to 14 residues. DNA for the CDR3: TGTGCCAGCACTGACAGTAAGGGTAATGAAAAACTGTTTTTT. This encodes CASTDSKGNEKLFF.

This clone occurred a few times. The rearrangement uses TRBV7-8 and TRBJ2-2; 7 nucleotides align to TRBD1. The V gene end was trimmed by 9 bases and the J gene end by 5 bases; junction bases not matched to a gene: 9. Germline V gives CDR1 SGHVS, CDR2 FQNEAQ. This CDR3 is 14 amino acids long. The CDR3 loop reads CASHEGAGTGELFF. The CDR3 nucleotides are TGTGCCAGTCACGAGGGGGCCGGGACCGGGGAGCTGTTTTTT.

Points on this clone: This sample includes further DNA sequences coding for the same CDR3. The chain links TRBV15 to TRBJ2-7; no definite D call. The CDR3 contains 11 residues. In germline, CDR1 is LNHNV, CDR2 YYDKDF (reference sequence). Trimming removed 1 base at V and 3 bases at J, with 1 base between. CDR3 region: CATSRGYEQYF. CDR3 coding DNA: TGTGCCACCAGCAGAGGCTACGAGCAGTACTTC.

V gene TRBV6-1 combines with J gene TRBJ2-3; D is undetermined. Trimming stripped 2 bases from V and 5 bases from J, with 5 bases between. Germline V gene data show CDR1 as MNHNS and CDR2 as SASEGT. The CDR3 totals 12 residues. The CDR3, as DNA: TGTGCCAGCAGTGAATCCGGAGATACGCAGTATTTT. Translating it yields CASSESGDTQYF.

Concerning this clone: A read error may produce the germline difference seen at one junction end. The chain combines TRBV7-7 with TRBJ2-2; no clear D. The CDR3 extends over 14 amino acids. Per the germline V gene, CDR1 is SSHAT and CDR2 is FNYEAQ (reference sequence). CDR3 sequence: CASSLGGATGELFF. The CDR3 DNA reads TGTGCTAGCAGCTTAGGCGGCGCCACCGGGGAGCTGTTTTTT. The entire variable domain, with the rest obtained from reference TRBV7-7 and TRBJ2-2, is as follows: GAGVSQSPRYKVTKRGQDVTLRCDPISSHATLYWYQQALGQGPEFLTYFNYEAQPDKSGLPSDRFSAERPEGSISTLTIQRTEQRDSAMYRCASSLGGATGELFFGEGSRLTVL.

The gene calls are TRBV20-1 and TRBJ2-1; D not certain. Trimming removed 7 bases from V and 1 base from J, with 5 bases in between. The CDR3 loop spans 11 amino acids. CDR1 is DFQATT and CDR2 is SNEGSKA in the germline V gene (reference sequence). The CDR3 region has the DNA TGCAGTGGCGTTTCCTACAATGAGCAGTTCTTC. This translates into CSGVSYNEQFF.

For the CDR3, the DNA is TGTGCCAGCAGCGGACGGACTAGCGGCCCTCAAGGTGGCATTCAGTACTTC. Protein sequence: CASSGRTSGPQGGIQYF. This chain links TRBV7-6 with TRBJ2-4; 10 bases agree with TRBD2. Per germline, CDR1 SGHVS and CDR2 FNYEAQ. The V segment lost 5 bases and the J segment 9 bases; nucleotides outside the gene matches: 16. The CDR3 contains 17 residues.

This chain joins TRBV7-3 and TRBJ2-2, with D tentatively TRBD2 (5 bases). V lost 5 bases to trimming and J lost 2 bases, with 15 bases between them. This CDR3 spans 16 amino acids. Germline V gene sequence: CDR1 SGHTA, CDR2 FQGTGA. This chain's CDR3 is CASSRSAGQNTGELFF. The DNA of the CDR3 is TGTGCCAGCAGCCGTTCGGCGGGTCAAAACACCGGGGAGCTGTTTTTT.

This rearrangement joins TRBV6-4 to TRBJ1-2; D uncertain. Looked up from germline, CDR1 is MRHNA and CDR2 is SNTAGT. CDR3 length: 15 amino acids. Trimming stripped 2 bases from V and 7 bases from J, with 17 bases between. DNA of the CDR3: TGTGCCAGCAGTGACGAGTTGGGATCCAGCGGTGGCTACACCTTC. It yields the protein CASSDELGSSGGYTF.

Only a few counts were recorded for this clone. The V call is TRBV4-2, the J call TRBJ2-3; TRBD2 matches 8 bases. V trimming: 2 bases; J trimming: 6 bases; junction bases outside the gene matches: 13. Germline V gives CDR1 LGHNA, CDR2 YNFKEQ. The CDR3 has 17 residues. Here the CDR3 DNA reads TGTGCCAGCAGCCAATTACCCCGGGAGGGCCGGGGGGATACGCAGTATTTT. This translates into CASSQLPREGRGDTQYF.

The V gene is TRBV28, the J gene TRBJ1-1, with unresolved D. With 6 bases removed from V and 1 base from J, the gap between germline ends came to 6 bases. There are 12 residues in the CDR3. Germline V gene data show CDR1 as MDHEN and CDR2 as SYDVKM. The CDR3 nucleotides read TGTGCCAGCAGGTCAGCGAACACTGAAGCTTTCTTT. Translated: CASRSANTEAFF.

This chain joins TRBV6-1 and TRBJ2-1; the D gene is possibly TRBD1 (6 bases). The CDR3 length is 14 residues. From germline, CDR1 is MNHNS and CDR2 SASEGT. V was trimmed by 6 bases and J by 4 bases, leaving 13 bases between them. The CDR3 DNA reads TGTGCCAGCAGGGGTGACAGGCCATACAATGAGCAGTTCTTC. Protein: CASRGDRPYNEQFF.

The table lists this clone with a count of one. This chain joins TRBV7-2 and TRBJ2-2, with D possibly TRBD2 on 6 matching bases. V was cut by 1 base and J by 2 bases, with 11 bases left in between. The germline V gene encodes CDR1 SGHTA and CDR2 FQGNSA. The CDR3 length is 16 residues. The CDR3 DNA is TGTGCCAGCAGCTTAGGGGGAGGTTACAACACCGGGGAGCTGTTTTTT. It codes for CASSLGGGYNTGELFF. The entire variable domain, with the rest obtained from reference TRBV7-2 and TRBJ2-2, is as follows: GAGVSQSPSNKVTEKGKDVELRCDPISGHTALYWYRQSLGQGLEFLIYFQGNSAPDKSGLPSDRFSAERTGGSVSTLTIQRTQQEDSAVYLCASSLGGGYNTGELFFGEGSRLTVL.

The rearrangement uses TRBV18 and TRBJ1-5; 7 positions match TRBD1. The trim removed 3 bases at V and 0 bases at J, leaving 8 bases unmatched. Per the germline V gene, CDR1 is KGHSH and CDR2 is LQKENI. The CDR3 spans 17 residues. The DNA for the CDR3 is TGTGCCAGCTCACCCCTTCAGGGGGAGTATAGCAATCAGCCCCAGCATTTT. Translating it yields CASSPLQGEYSNQPQHF.

About this clone itself: Given a far larger clone just one base away, this is likely a sequencing read error. The chain couples TRBV30 to TRBJ2-2, with a tentative D call TRBD2 (6 bases). Germline V CDR1 and CDR2: GTSNPN, SVGIG (reference sequence). The CDR3 consists of 15 residues. The CDR3 is CAWSRLATITGGLFF. CDR3 coding DNA: TGTGCCTGGAGTCGGCTAGCGACCATAACCGGGGGGCTGTTTTTT.

V and J are TRBV7-9 and TRBJ2-2, with a weak D call TRBD2 (5 bases). Germline CDR1 reads SEHNR; CDR2 reads FQNEAQ (reference sequence). This CDR3 has 15 amino acids. Trimming shortened V by 5 bases and J by 0 bases, and 10 bases separated the two germline ends. DNA for the CDR3: TGTGCCAGCAGCACGGGGTGGTCGAACACCGGGGAGCTGTTTTTT. Its translation is CASSTGWSNTGELFF.

This clone was counted only a few times. The same CDR3 is also encoded by other DNA sequences in this sample. The chain joins TRBV30 to TRBJ2-7; unclear D gene. Germline V lookup: CDR1 GTSNPN, CDR2 SVGIG (reference sequence). The CDR3 is made up of 13 amino acids. Trimming removed 4 bases from V and 1 base from J, with 11 bases in between. The CDR3 nucleotides read TGTGCCTGGACCCGGACGGATTCCTACGAGCAGTACTTC. Its protein product is CAWTRTDSYEQYF.

About this clone: Just one base apart from a much larger clone, this may be a read error. The chain links TRBV5-1 to TRBJ2-2, with D uncertain. The CDR3 runs 12 residues. V lost 7 bases and J 6 bases, leaving 10 bases between the germline ends. Germline V CDR1 and CDR2: SGHRS, YFSETQ. The DNA of the CDR3 is TGCGCCAGCGGCCCTGTTCCCGGGGAGCTGTTTTTT. Translated: CASGPVPGELFF.

The rearrangement links TRBV6-4 to TRBJ2-2, with 7 bases identical to TRBD2. CDR3 length: 14 residues. CDR1 is MRHNA, CDR2 SNTAGT, per germline. Trimming removed 7 bases from V and 1 base from J; junction bases left unmatched: 3. The CDR3 here is CASKAGENTGELFF. The CDR3 nucleotides read TGTGCCAGCAAGGCGGGAGAGAACACCGGGGAGCTGTTTTTT.

This clone has a handful of counts. With only one base between it and a far larger clone, this is likely a read error. This chain connects TRBV28 to TRBJ2-3; the D gene is possibly TRBD1 (6 bases). Trimming cost V 6 bases and J 12 bases, with 13 bases left between them. The CDR3 runs 11 residues. The V gene's germline CDR1 is MDHEN and CDR2 SYDVKM. The CDR3, as DNA: TGTGCCAGCAGAGGACAGCACTCCCAGTATTTT. Translation: CASRGQHSQYF.

V and J are TRBV7-9 and TRBJ2-7; TRBD2 matches at 11 bases. Germline CDR1 and CDR2: SEHNR and FQNEAQ (reference sequence). CDR3 length: 16 residues. With 4 bases clipped from V and 2 bases from J, the junction kept 7 bases outside the gene matches. In DNA, the CDR3 is TGTGCCAGCAGCTCTCCAGGGACTAGCGGCACCTACGAGCAGTACTTC. Its protein is CASSSPGTSGTYEQYF.

About this clone: This clone may be a read error of a much larger clone one base away. The chain couples TRBV7-2 to TRBJ2-2, with TRBD1 matching over 9 bases. With V trimmed by 5 bases and J by 1 base, 2 bases remained unmatched. This CDR3 is built from 15 residues. The germline CDR1 and CDR2 sequences are SGHTA and FQGNSA. The CDR3 protein is CASSRDRVNTGELFF. CDR3 DNA sequence: TGTGCCAGCAGCAGGGACAGGGTGAACACCGGGGAGCTGTTTTTT. Complete variable domain (other parts from reference TRBV7-2 and TRBJ2-2): GAGVSQSPSNKVTEKGKDVELRCDPISGHTALYWYRQSLGQGLEFLIYFQGNSAPDKSGLPSDRFSAERTGGSVSTLTIQRTQQEDSAVYLCASSRDRVNTGELFFGEGSRLTVL.